This T cell receptor beta chain was sequenced for a study of control samples from healthy donors and cancer patients. The table came from immunoSEQ multiplex PCR; TCRdb's copy has only in-frame clones and leaves some out. The sample records 150,000 to 200,000 clones, 75% to 95% being singletons. The V end lost 7 bases, the J end lost 3 bases, and 14 bases lay between the germline ends. The CDR3 consists of 14 residues. Germline CDR1 and CDR2: MNHEY and SMNVEV (reference sequence). Sequenced input: blood. This sequence joins TRBV27 and TRBJ2-3, with D perhaps TRBD2 (6 bases). The TCR comes from a woman between 35 and 50 years old in good health. CDR3 DNA sequence: TGTGCCAGCAATTCGGGGGACCCTACAGATACGCAGTATTTT. Translating gives CASNSGDPTDTQYF.